Included here is one T cell receptor (beta chain) sequence, with context. TCRdb keeps only in-frame clones here, not all; method: immunoSEQ multiplex PCR. The table has 200,000 to 250,000 clones, 83% seen once. The data stem from a study of blood T cell repertoires in COVID-19. Each participant's cohort was designated according to participant-reported clinical history. Contact with a PCR-confirmed or clinician-diagnosed COVID-19 case occurred within 2 weeks of entry. The sequenced material came from PBMCs or T cells enriched from blood (not recorded which). This TCR was recovered from a woman aged 50 to 65 who had been exposed to COVID-19.

As DNA, the CDR3 is TGTGCCAGCAGCTTGAGTAGCGGGGGGTCATGGACCCAGTACTTC. Translation: CASSLSSGGSWTQYF. The chain joins TRBV5-4 to TRBJ2-5; 10 positions agree with TRBD2. Germline CDR1 is SGHNT and CDR2 is YYREEE (reference sequence). CDR3 length: 15 residues. The V segment lost 1 base and the J segment 7 bases; nucleotides outside the gene matches: 7.